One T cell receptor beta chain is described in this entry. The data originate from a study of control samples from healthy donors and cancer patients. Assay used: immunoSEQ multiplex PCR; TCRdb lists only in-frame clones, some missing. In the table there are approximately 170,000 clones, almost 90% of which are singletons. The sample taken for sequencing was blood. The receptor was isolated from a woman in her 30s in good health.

The CDR3 loop is CASSLKVRTSGGQETQYF. CDR3 in DNA: TGCGCCAGCAGCCTCAAAGTCAGGACTAGCGGGGGGCAAGAGACCCAGTACTTC. The rearrangement uses TRBV4-1 and TRBJ2-5; 14 bases match TRBD2. The germline CDR1 and CDR2 sequences are MGHRA and YSYEKL. The ends lost 4 bases at V and 2 bases at J; junction bases unmatched: 9. CDR3 length equals 18 residues.